The rows below give T cell receptor beta chains drawn from one sample of a study of regulatory T cells in long-lasting Graves disease. From the multiplex PCR reads, TCRdb called clonotypes with MiXCR, one entry per CDR3 protein. This table has some 420,000 distinct CDR3 sequences, less than 25% appearing once. Sequencing used peripheral blood mononuclear cells (PBMCs), obtained when the disease was refractory, from a patient treated with antithyroid drugs. These receptors came from a female donor with Graves disease. Both conserved end residues are part of each CDR3. A D gene is named only where the DNA matches it firmly. Some rows mark clone size as missing; the rest say once, few, many or name a class of expanded clone.

TRBJ2-7 | TRBV28 | many | - | CASSFFTGDYEQYF | TGTGCCAGCAGTTTCTTTACCGGCGACTACGAGCAGTACTTC
TRBJ2-7 | TRBV7-2 | many | - | CASSMRGFGYEQYF | TGTGCCAGCAGTATGAGGGGTTTCGGCTACGAGCAGTACTTC
TRBJ2-5 | TRBV20-1 | many | - | CSASPGGQETQYF | TGCAGTGCTAGTCCCGGGGGACAAGAGACCCAGTACTTC
TRBJ2-6 | TRBV19 | few | - | CASSRRVGTLVSGANVLTF | TGTGCCAGTAGTAGGAGAGTTGGGACTCTCGTATCTGGGGCCAACGTCCTGACTTTC
TRBJ2-7 | TRBV2 | - | - | CASSEFRGNEQYF | TGTGCCAGCAGTGAGTTTAGGGGGAACGAGCAGTACTTC
TRBJ1-6 | TRBV20-1 | many | - | CSAQRQDSYNSPLHF | TGCAGTGCCCAGAGACAGGACTCCTATAATTCACCCCTCCACTTT
TRBJ2-7 | TRBV7-2 | few | - | CASSLDHTSYEQYF | TGTGCCAGCAGCTTAGACCACACGTCCTACGAGCAGTACTTC
TRBJ1-2 | TRBV20-1 | - | - | CSARDSGYGYTF | TGCAGTGCTAGGGACAGCGGTTATGGCTACACCTTC
TRBJ1-2 | TRBV29-1 | many | - | CSVEPGLANYGYTF | TGCAGCGTTGAACCAGGGCTGGCTAACTATGGCTACACCTTC
TRBJ2-7 | TRBV24-1 | - | TRBD2 | CATSEASGAYEQYF | TGTGCCACCAGTGAGGCTAGCGGGGCGTACGAGCAGTACTTC
TRBJ2-7 | TRBV6-5 | many | - | CASSYSVGELSEQYF | TGTGCCAGCAGTTACTCGGTGGGAGAGCTCTCCGAGCAGTACTTC
TRBJ2-7 | TRBV10-3 | - | - | CAISERSAMGEQYF | TGTGCCATCAGTGAGAGGTCAGCTATGGGCGAGCAGTACTTC
TRBJ2-5 | TRBV2 | many | TRBD2 | CASSETSGKETQYF | TGTGCCAGCAGTGAAACTAGCGGGAAAGAGACCCAGTACTTC
TRBJ1-2 | TRBV7-9 | many | TRBD1 | CASSGRGQGYGYTF | TGTGCCAGCAGCGGTAGGGGGCAAGGCTATGGCTACACCTTC
TRBJ2-2 | TRBV20-1 | many | TRBD2 | CSARDYRASGNTGELFF | TGCAGTGCTAGAGATTATCGGGCTAGCGGGAACACCGGGGAGCTGTTTTTT
TRBJ2-2 | TRBV6-1 | many | - | CASSRVPGELFF | TGTGCCAGCAGTCGGGTCCCCGGGGAGCTGTTTTTT
TRBJ1-5 | TRBV27 | many | - | CASSSPAGQPQHF | TGTGCCAGCAGTTCACCGGCGGGGCAGCCCCAGCATTTT
TRBJ2-7 | TRBV27 | few | TRBD1 | CASSFQGQGSYEQYF | TGTGCCAGCAGTTTCCAGGGACAGGGTTCCTACGAGCAGTACTTC
TRBJ1-1 | TRBV7-3 | few | - | CASSLTSGQGSEAFF | TGTGCCAGCAGCTTAACTTCGGGGCAGGGGTCTGAAGCTTTCTTT
TRBJ2-4 | TRBV2 | many | TRBD2 | CASSADFSGNIQYF | TGTGCCAGCAGTGCGGACTTTAGCGGGAACATTCAGTACTTC
TRBJ2-7 | TRBV27 | many | - | CASSLSSEVYEQYF | TGTGCCAGCAGTTTATCGTCCGAAGTATACGAGCAGTACTTC
TRBJ2-3 | TRBV6-5 | - | TRBD2 | CASSSTTSGSTDTQYF | TGTGCCAGCAGTTCTACGACTAGCGGGAGCACAGATACGCAGTATTTT
TRBJ1-2 | TRBV6-1 | many | - | CASSQEVTGRLDYGYTF | TGTGCCAGCAGCCAGGAGGTAACAGGGAGGTTGGACTATGGCTACACCTTC
TRBJ2-7 | TRBV24-1 | few | - | CATSDGTYYEQYF | TGTGCCACCAGTGACGGGACTTACTACGAGCAGTACTTC
TRBJ2-1 | TRBV12-3/TRBV12-4 | - | TRBD2 | CASSRTSGSFTEQFF | TGTGCCAGCAGTCGGACTAGCGGGAGCTTCACTGAGCAGTTCTTC
TRBJ1-5 | TRBV12-3/TRBV12-4 | many | - | CASSSGQQNQPQHF | TGTGCCAGCAGTTCCGGACAGCAGAATCAGCCCCAGCATTTT
TRBJ2-2 | TRBV6-1 | - | - | CASSRDLRNTGELFF | TGTGCCAGCAGCCGGGATCTGCGAAACACCGGGGAGCTGTTTTTT
TRBJ2-1 | TRBV6-2/TRBV6-3 | - | - | CASSGLSGQQFF | TGTGCCAGCAGTGGCTTATCGGGGCAGCAGTTCTTC
TRBJ1-2 | TRBV25-1 | many | - | CASSEGQVYGYTF | TGTGCCAGCAGTGAAGGGCAGGTCTATGGCTACACCTTC
TRBJ1-5 | TRBV2 | - | - | CASSRLGGSDQPQHF | TGTGCCAGCAGTCGACTCGGGGGGTCTGATCAGCCCCAGCATTTT
TRBJ2-1 | TRBV28 | - | TRBD1 | CASSSAGQGDNEQFF | TGTGCCAGCAGTTCGGCGGGACAGGGGGACAATGAGCAGTTCTTC
TRBJ2-7 | TRBV5-1 | - | - | CASSKTAYYEQYF | TGCGCCAGCAGCAAGACAGCCTACTACGAGCAGTACTTC
TRBJ1-6 | TRBV30 | - | - | CAWSDVGGSSPLHF | TGTGCCTGGAGTGACGTCGGAGGTTCTTCACCCCTCCACTTT
TRBJ1-1 | TRBV11-2 | many | - | CASSLSPDLEAFF | TGTGCCAGCAGCTTATCCCCCGATCTGGAAGCTTTCTTT
TRBJ1-1 | TRBV3-2 | - | - | CASSQQRPTGKGEAFF | TGTGCCAGCAGCCAACAGAGGCCGACAGGGAAAGGTGAAGCTTTCTTT
TRBJ2-7 | TRBV11-2 | - | - | CASNSKYF | TGTGCCAGCAATAGTAAGTACTTC
TRBJ1-1 | TRBV28 | few | - | CASSGPGTPNTEAFF | TGTGCCAGCAGCGGACCGGGGACACCTAACACTGAAGCTTTCTTT
TRBJ2-5 | TRBV29-1 | many | TRBD1 | CSVEERTGWVGTQYF | TGCAGCGTTGAAGAGAGGACAGGGTGGGTAGGGACCCAGTACTTC
TRBJ1-2 | TRBV6-5 | many | TRBD1 | CASSYGQGFGYTF | TGTGCCAGCAGTTACGGACAGGGGTTTGGCTACACCTTC
TRBJ1-5 | TRBV7-2 | many | - | CASSPGTYSNQPQHF | TGTGCCAGCAGTCCAGGGACCTATAGCAATCAGCCCCAGCATTTT
TRBJ1-5 | TRBV12-3/TRBV12-4 | many | - | CASSPASGFNSNQPQHF | TGTGCCAGCAGCCCGGCGTCGGGATTCAATAGCAATCAGCCCCAGCATTTT
TRBJ1-4 | TRBV9 | few | - | CASSPYLGTNEKLFF | TGTGCCAGCAGCCCATATCTTGGGACTAATGAAAAACTGTTTTTT
TRBJ2-5 | TRBV7-9 | few | TRBD2 | CASSLTSGDQETQYF | TGTGCCAGCAGCTTGACTAGCGGGGACCAAGAGACCCAGTACTTC
TRBJ1-2 | TRBV5-1 | - | - | CASSFTDGGEGYTF | TGCGCCAGCAGCTTCACGGACGGTGGTGAGGGCTACACCTTC
TRBJ1-2 | TRBV7-2 | many | TRBD1 | CASSTGQAPSGYTF | TGTGCCAGCAGCACGGGACAGGCTCCCAGTGGCTACACCTTC
TRBJ2-2 | TRBV28 | - | - | CASSFTGRELFF | TGTGCCAGCAGTTTCACAGGGCGGGAGCTGTTTTTT
TRBJ2-2 | TRBV28 | few | TRBD2 | CASSLLAAYTGELFF | TGTGCCAGCAGTTTACTAGCGGCTTACACCGGGGAGCTGTTTTTT
TRBJ2-2 | TRBV28 | many | TRBD2 | CATVGGGRDTGELFF | TGTGCCACCGTAGGCGGGGGGCGAGACACCGGGGAGCTGTTTTTT
TRBJ1-5 | TRBV25-1 | few | - | CASSVHDNQPQHF | TGTGCCAGCAGTGTCCATGACAATCAGCCCCAGCATTTT
TRBJ2-2 | TRBV20-1 | - | - | CSARASLVGELFF | TGCAGTGCTAGGGCCTCCCTTGTCGGGGAGCTGTTTTTT
TRBJ2-7 | TRBV6-2/TRBV6-3 | few | TRBD1 | CASRGTGSDEQYF | TGTGCCAGCAGAGGGACAGGGAGCGACGAGCAGTACTTC
TRBJ1-4 | TRBV19 | - | TRBD1 | CATSRDRASNEKLFF | TGTGCCACCAGCCGGGACAGGGCTTCTAATGAAAAACTGTTTTTT
TRBJ2-7 | TRBV2 | many | TRBD1 | CASSDGQGQYEQYF | TGTGCCAGCAGCGATGGACAGGGGCAATACGAGCAGTACTTC
TRBJ2-5 | TRBV2 | many | TRBD2 | CASSKTSGGSLQETQYF | TGTGCCAGCAGTAAGACTAGCGGGGGGTCCTTACAAGAGACCCAGTACTTC
TRBJ1-2 | TRBV18 | many | - | CASSPRETDYGYTF | TGTGCCAGCTCACCACGAGAGACAGACTATGGCTACACCTTC
TRBJ2-5 | TRBV19 | - | TRBD1 | CASSDPGTVQETQYF | TGTGCCAGTAGTGACCCCGGGACAGTCCAAGAGACCCAGTACTTC
TRBJ1-5 | TRBV27 | few | - | CASRAVGHSNQPQHF | TGTGCCAGCAGGGCAGTGGGCCATAGCAATCAGCCCCAGCATTTT
TRBJ2-7 | TRBV20-1 | - | - | CSATGQLKFYEQYF | TGCAGTGCTACCGGGCAGTTGAAGTTCTACGAGCAGTACTTC
TRBJ2-5 | TRBV4-1 | few | TRBD2 | CASSQLGLSRETQYF | TGCGCCAGCAGCCAATTGGGACTATCCAGGGAGACCCAGTACTTC
TRBJ2-2 | TRBV2 | many | - | CASSDWVTGELFF | TGTGCCAGCAGTGATTGGGTCACCGGGGAGCTGTTTTTT